This TCR beta chain comes out of a study of blood T cell repertoires in COVID-19. Turning to the study itself: The United States, Italy and Spain were the sources of the acute and convalescent COVID-19 samples.

CDR1 and CDR2 from the germline V gene are LNHDA and SQIVND (reference sequence). Trimming cost V 5 bases and J 3 bases; bases outside gene matches: 11. The CDR3 totals 17 residues. In the authors' workflow: Using reference gene primer amplification, nucleated cell counts were estimated. Method: immunoSEQ multiplex PCR; TCRdb's copy keeps in-frame clones and lacks some. V, J and clone size were drawn from that table, and D and trimming were deduced from the DNA. This sample has about 75,000 clones; 88% occur once, and the top ten carry 15% to 20%. Sequencing used peripheral blood. The receptor comes from a human donor in a cohort sampled during active COVID-19. The rearrangement uses TRBV19 and TRBJ2-3; 10 positions match TRBD2. The CDR3 loop is CASSRELLAGTTDTQYF. The DNA of the CDR3 is TGTGCCAGTAGTCGAGAACTACTAGCGGGAACGACAGATACGCAGTATTTT.